This T cell receptor beta chain was sequenced in a study of T cell responses to AZD1222 COVID-19 vaccine. Generated by immunoSEQ multiplex PCR, the TCRdb table keeps only in-frame clones and is missing some. This repertoire shows about 85,000 clones, around 93% found once; its top ten account for approximately 8%. Germline CDR1 and CDR2: MGHRA and YSYEKL. There are 16 residues in the CDR3. Trimming removed 5 bases at V and 0 bases at J, with 14 bases between. The TCR comes from an adult who received the AZD1222 COVID-19 vaccine. The chain couples TRBV4-1 to TRBJ1-3; no clear D gene. The source material was peripheral blood, sampled 28 days after the second AZD1222 dose. The CDR3 DNA reads as TGCGCCAGCAGCGGTGTGGGGTTTCTCTCTGGAAACACCATATATTTT. Protein: CASSGVGFLSGNTIYF.